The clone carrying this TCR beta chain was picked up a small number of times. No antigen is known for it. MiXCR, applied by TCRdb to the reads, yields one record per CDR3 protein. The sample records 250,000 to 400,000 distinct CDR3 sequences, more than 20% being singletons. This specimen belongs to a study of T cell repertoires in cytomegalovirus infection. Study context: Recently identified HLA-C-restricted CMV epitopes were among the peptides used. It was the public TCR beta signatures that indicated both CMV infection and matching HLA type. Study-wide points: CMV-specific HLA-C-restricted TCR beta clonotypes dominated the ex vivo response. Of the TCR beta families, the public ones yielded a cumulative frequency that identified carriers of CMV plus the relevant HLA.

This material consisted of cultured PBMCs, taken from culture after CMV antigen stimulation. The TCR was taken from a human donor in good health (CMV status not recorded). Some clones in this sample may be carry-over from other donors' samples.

The CDR3 nucleotides are TGTGCCAGCAGTTTGTCTAGCGGGAAAAACACCGGGGAGCTGTTTTTT. Amino acids: CASSLSSGKNTGELFF. V usage is TRBV28 and J usage is TRBJ2-2, with 9 bases aligning to TRBD2. J lost 2 bases, V lost 3 bases, and 4 bases had no gene match. The CDR3 contains 16 residues. Germline V CDR1 and CDR2: MDHEN, SYDVKM.